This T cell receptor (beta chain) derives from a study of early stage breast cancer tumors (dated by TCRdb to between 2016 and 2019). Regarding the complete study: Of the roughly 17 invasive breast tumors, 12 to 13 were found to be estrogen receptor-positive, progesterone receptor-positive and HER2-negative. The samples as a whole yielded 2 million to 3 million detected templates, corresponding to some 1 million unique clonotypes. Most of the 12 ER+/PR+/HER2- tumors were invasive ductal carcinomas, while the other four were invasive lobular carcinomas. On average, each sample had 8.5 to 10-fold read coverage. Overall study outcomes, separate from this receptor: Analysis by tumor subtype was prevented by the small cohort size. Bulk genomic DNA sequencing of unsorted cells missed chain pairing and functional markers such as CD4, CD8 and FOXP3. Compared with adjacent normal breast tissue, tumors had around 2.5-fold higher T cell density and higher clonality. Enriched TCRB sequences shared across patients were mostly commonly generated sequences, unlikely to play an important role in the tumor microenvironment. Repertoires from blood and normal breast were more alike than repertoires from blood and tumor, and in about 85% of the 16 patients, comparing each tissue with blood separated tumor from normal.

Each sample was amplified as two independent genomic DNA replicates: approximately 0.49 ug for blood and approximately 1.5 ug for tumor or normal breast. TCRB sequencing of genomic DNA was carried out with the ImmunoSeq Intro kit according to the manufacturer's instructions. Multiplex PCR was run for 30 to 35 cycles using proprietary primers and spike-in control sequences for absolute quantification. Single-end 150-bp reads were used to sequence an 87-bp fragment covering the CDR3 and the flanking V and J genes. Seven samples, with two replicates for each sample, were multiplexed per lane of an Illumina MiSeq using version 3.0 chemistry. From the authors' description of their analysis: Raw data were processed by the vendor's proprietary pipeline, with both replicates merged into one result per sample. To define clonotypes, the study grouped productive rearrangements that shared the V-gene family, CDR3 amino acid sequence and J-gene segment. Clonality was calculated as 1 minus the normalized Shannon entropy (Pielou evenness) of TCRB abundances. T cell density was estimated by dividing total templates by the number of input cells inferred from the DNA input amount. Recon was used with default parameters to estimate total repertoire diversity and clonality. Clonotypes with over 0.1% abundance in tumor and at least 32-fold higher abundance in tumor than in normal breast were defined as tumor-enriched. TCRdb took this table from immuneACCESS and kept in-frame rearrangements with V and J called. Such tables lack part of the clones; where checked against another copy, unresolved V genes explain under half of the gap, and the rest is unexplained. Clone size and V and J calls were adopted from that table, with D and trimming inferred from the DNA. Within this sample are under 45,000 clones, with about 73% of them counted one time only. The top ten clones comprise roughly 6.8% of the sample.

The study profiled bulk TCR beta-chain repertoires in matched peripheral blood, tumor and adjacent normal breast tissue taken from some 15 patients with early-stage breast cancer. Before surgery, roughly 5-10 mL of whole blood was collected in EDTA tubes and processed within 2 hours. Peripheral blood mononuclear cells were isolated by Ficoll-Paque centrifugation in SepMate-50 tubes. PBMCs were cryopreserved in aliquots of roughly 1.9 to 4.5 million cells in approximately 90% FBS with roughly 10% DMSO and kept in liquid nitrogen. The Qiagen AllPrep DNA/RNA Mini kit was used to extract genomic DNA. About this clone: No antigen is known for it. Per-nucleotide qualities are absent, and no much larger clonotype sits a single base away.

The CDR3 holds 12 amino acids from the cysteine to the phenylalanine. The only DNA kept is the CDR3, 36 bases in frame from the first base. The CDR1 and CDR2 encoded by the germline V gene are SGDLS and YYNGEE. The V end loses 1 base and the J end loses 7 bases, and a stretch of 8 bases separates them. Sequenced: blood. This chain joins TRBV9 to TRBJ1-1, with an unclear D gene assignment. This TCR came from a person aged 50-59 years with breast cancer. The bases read TGTGCCAGCAGCGTACGGGTGGGTGAAGCTTTCTTT. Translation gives CASSVRVGEAFF.